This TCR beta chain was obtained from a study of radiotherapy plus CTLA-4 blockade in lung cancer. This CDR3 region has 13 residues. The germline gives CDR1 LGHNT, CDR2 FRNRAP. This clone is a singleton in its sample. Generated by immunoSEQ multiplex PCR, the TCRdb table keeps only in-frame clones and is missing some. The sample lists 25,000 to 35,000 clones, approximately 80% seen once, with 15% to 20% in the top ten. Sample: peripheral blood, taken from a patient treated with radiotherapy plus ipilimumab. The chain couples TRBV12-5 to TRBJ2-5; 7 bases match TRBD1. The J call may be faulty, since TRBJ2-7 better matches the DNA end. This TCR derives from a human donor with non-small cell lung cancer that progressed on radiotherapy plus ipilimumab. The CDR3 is CASALSGGYEQYF. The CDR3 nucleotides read TGTGCTAGTGCCCTGTCAGGGGGCTACGAGCAGTACTTC.